This passage covers 16 T cell receptor beta chains from one sample sequenced in a study of T cells after yellow fever vaccination. One entry per CDR3 protein, called by TCRdb with MiXCR from the 5' RACE reads. The table records about 260,000 distinct CDR3 sequences, 10% to 15% of them present only once. The sequencing used CD4+ T cells sorted from PBMCs, collected 45 days after the yellow fever booster vaccination. These TCRs come from a man younger than 45 who received the YFV17D yellow fever vaccine.

This clonotype was observed at least ten times. Here the CDR3 reads CASKTNWATDTQYF. Written as DNA, the CDR3 is TGTGCCAGCAAAACTAACTGGGCCACAGATACGCAGTATTTT. The chain couples TRBV7-2 to TRBJ2-3; no clear D. CDR3 size: 14 residues. Germline CDR1 reads SGHTA; CDR2 reads FQGNSA. V was shortened by 7 bases and J by 2 bases, with 13 bases between the two germline ends.

This clonotype showed up many times. The chain couples TRBV5-1 to TRBJ2-5; D unclear. The germline gives CDR1 SGHRS, CDR2 YFSETQ. The CDR3 length is 15 residues. Trimming removed 0 bases at V and 1 base at J, with 10 bases between. CDR3 DNA sequence: TGCGCCAGCAGCTTGGCCGGTAACATCCAAGAGACCCAGTACTTC. Residues: CASSLAGNIQETQYF.

This clonotype was counted a few times. The V gene is TRBV15, the J gene TRBJ2-4; D call uncertain. CDR3 length: 15 amino acids. Germline CDR1 reads LNHNV; CDR2 reads YYDKDF (reference sequence). Trimming removed 1 base from V and 7 bases from J, with 14 bases in between. CDR3 sequence (DNA): TGTGCCACCAGCAGAGTCGGTAGCCCGTCGAACATTCAGTACTTC. As protein: CATSRVGSPSNIQYF.

This chain links TRBV5-1 with TRBJ2-1, with D hard to call. Germline V lookup: CDR1 SGHRS, CDR2 YFSETQ. V was trimmed by 0 bases and J by 2 bases, leaving 9 bases between them. CDR3 length equals 15 residues. The CDR3 bases are TGCGCCAGCAGCTTGGCATCCTCCGCCTACAATGAGCAGTTCTTC. Its translation is CASSLASSAYNEQFF. Supplemented by reference TRBV5-1 and TRBJ2-1, the full variable domain reads KAGVTQTPRYLIKTRGQQVTLSCSPISGHRSVSWYQQTPGQGLQFLFEYFSETQRNKGNFPGRFSGRQFSNSRSEMNVSTLELGDSALYLCASSLASSAYNEQFFGPGTRLTVL.

This clonotype was detected only a few times. The V gene is TRBV20-1, the J gene TRBJ2-7, with 12 bases fitting TRBD2. This CDR3 is 14 amino acids long. V was pared by 5 bases and J by 2 bases, with 4 bases of the junction left unmatched. CDR1 DFQATT and CDR2 SNEGSKA come from the germline V gene (reference sequence). For the CDR3, the DNA is TGCAGTGCTCGACTAGCGGGAGATCCCTACGAGCAGTACTTC. This translates into CSARLAGDPYEQYF.

This clonotype showed up just a few times. The rearrangement uses TRBV5-1 and TRBJ2-5, with a possible D match to TRBD2 (6 bases). Germline-derived CDR1 and CDR2 are SGHRS and YFSETQ. Deletions cut 0 bases from V and 3 bases from J, with 12 bases between. The CDR3 covers 15 residues. CDR3 region: CASSLGSGREETQYF. Written as DNA, the CDR3 is TGCGCCAGCAGCTTGGGTAGCGGAAGAGAAGAGACCCAGTACTTC.

The chain combines TRBV9 with TRBJ2-7, with D uncertain. The CDR3 is 14 residues long. The germline gives CDR1 SGDLS, CDR2 YYNGEE. Between the trimmed V and J ends, which lost 4 bases and 1 base, there was a span of 12 bases. This CDR3 is CASSSQIGSYEQYF. The CDR3 region has the DNA TGTGCCAGCAGCTCCCAAATTGGGTCCTACGAGCAGTACTTC.

The chain couples TRBV12-3 or TRBV12-4 to TRBJ2-7, with a possible D match to TRBD1 (8 bases). Trimming stripped 8 bases from V and 3 bases from J, with 14 bases between. This CDR3 spans 13 amino acids. This CDR3 is CASSRGTGYEQYF. For the CDR3, the DNA is TGTGCCAGCTCGCGGGGGACAGGCTACGAGCAGTACTTC.

This rearrangement joins TRBV20-1 to TRBJ1-2; TRBD1 aligns across 7 bases. Germline V gene sequence: CDR1 DFQATT, CDR2 SNEGSKA (reference sequence). The CDR3 is 15 amino acids. V lost 7 bases to trimming and J lost 4 bases; unmatched junction nucleotides: 15. The CDR3 is CSGREDRVRSYGYTF. CDR3 DNA sequence: TGCAGTGGAAGGGAAGACAGGGTACGGTCCTATGGCTACACCTTC.

The chain joins TRBV7-8 to TRBJ2-1; tentatively, D is TRBD2 (5 bases). Deletions cut 5 bases from V and 0 bases from J, with 14 bases between. CDR3 length equals 16 residues. The germline gives CDR1 SGHVS, CDR2 FQNEAQ. CDR3 bases: TGTGCCAGCAGCCTCCGGACGGGGAGCTCCTACAATGAGCAGTTCTTC. This sequence encodes CASSLRTGSSYNEQFF.

CDR3 sequence: CASSRAGNNSPLHF. CDR3 bases: TGTGCCAGCAGTCGGGCAGGGAATAATTCACCCCTCCACTTT. This chain uses TRBV12-3 or TRBV12-4 with TRBJ1-6; D may be TRBD1 (5 bases). This CDR3 is built from 14 residues. The V end was cut by 5 bases, the J end by 5 bases, with 10 bases between.

This clonotype was found a few times. This chain joins TRBV6-1 and TRBJ1-3; D might be TRBD1 (5 bases). The germline gives CDR1 MNHNS, CDR2 SASEGT. The CDR3 length is 14 residues. Deletions cut 6 bases from V and 4 bases from J, with 13 bases between. The CDR3 DNA reads TGTGCCAGCAGCGGACACCTAAACGGAAACACCATATATTTT. Translated: CASSGHLNGNTIYF.

The gene calls are TRBV27 and TRBJ1-2; D unclear. The CDR3 contains 13 residues. Germline V gene data show CDR1 as MNHEY and CDR2 as SMNVEV (reference sequence). Trimming took 2 bases from V and 9 from J, leaving 13 bases between them. The CDR3 nucleotides are TGTGCCAGCAGTTTACGGGGTCCAGCCAGCTACACCTTC. This translates into CASSLRGPASYTF.

The chain is built from TRBV6-1 and TRBJ2-1; TRBD2 matches at 10 bases. V was clipped by 6 bases and J by 4 bases; unmatched bases: 6. Germline loops: CDR1 MNHNS, CDR2 SASEGT. This CDR3 comprises 15 residues. CDR3 sequence reads: CASSPSGSKYNEQFF. In DNA form, the CDR3 reads TGTGCCAGCAGCCCTAGCGGGAGTAAGTACAATGAGCAGTTCTTC.

The chain carries TRBV7-9 and TRBJ2-2, with TRBD2 matching over 11 bases. Germline V gene data show CDR1 as SEHNR and CDR2 as FQNEAQ (reference sequence). This CDR3 comprises 16 residues. The J segment lost 1 base and the V segment lost 11 bases, leaving 9 bases of the junction unmatched. In DNA, the CDR3 is TGTGCCGTCGCACGTACTAGCGGGAGGAACACCGGGGAGCTGTTTTTT. Translation: CAVARTSGRNTGELFF.

In regard to this clonotype: The junction departs from germline at one end; a sequencing error may be responsible. The J gene is TRBJ2-5, the V gene TRBV7-2; perhaps TRBD2 as D (5 bases). CDR3 length equals 13 residues. The V gene's germline CDR1 is SGHTA and CDR2 FQGNSA. The CDR3 region has the DNA TGTGCCAGCAGCTTAGGGGCTTTGGAGGTCAGAATCTTC. Encoded protein: CASSLGALEVRIF.